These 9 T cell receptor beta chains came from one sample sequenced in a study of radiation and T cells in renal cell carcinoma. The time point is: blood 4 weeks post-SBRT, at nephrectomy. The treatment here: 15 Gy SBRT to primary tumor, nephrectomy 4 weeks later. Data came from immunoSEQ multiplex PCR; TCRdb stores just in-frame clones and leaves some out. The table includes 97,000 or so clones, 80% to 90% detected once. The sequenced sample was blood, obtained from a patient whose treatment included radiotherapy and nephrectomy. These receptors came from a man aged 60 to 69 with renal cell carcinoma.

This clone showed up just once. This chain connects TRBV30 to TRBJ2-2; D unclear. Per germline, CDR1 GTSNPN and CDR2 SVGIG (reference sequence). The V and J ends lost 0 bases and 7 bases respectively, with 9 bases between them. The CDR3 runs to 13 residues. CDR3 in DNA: TGTGCCTGGAGTGTTCTGCTGGGCGGGGAGCTGTTTTTT. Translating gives CAWSVLLGGELFF. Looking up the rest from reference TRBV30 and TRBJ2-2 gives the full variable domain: SQTIHQWPATLVQPVGSPLSLECTVEGTSNPNLYWYRQAAGRGLQLLFYSVGIGQISSEVPQNLSASRPQDRQFILSSKKLLLSDSGFYLCAWSVLLGGELFFGEGSRLTVL.

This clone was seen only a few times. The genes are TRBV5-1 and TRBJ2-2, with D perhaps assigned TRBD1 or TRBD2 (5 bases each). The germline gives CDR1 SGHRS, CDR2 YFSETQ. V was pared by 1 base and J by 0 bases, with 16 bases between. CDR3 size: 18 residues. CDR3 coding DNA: TGCGCCAGCAGCTTGTGGGGGAGCGGAAACCCGAACACCGGGGAGCTGTTTTTT. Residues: CASSLWGSGNPNTGELFF.

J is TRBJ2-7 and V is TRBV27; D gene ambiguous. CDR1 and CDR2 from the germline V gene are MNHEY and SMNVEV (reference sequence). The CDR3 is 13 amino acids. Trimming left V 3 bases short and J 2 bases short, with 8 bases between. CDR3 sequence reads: CASSLGRTYEQYF. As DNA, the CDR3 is TGTGCCAGCAGTTTGGGCAGGACCTACGAGCAGTACTTC.

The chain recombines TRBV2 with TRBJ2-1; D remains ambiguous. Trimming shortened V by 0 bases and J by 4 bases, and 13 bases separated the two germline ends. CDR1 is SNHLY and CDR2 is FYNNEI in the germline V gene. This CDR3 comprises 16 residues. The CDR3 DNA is TGTGCCAGCAGTGAAGCCGGACCCTATGTTTACAATGAGCAGTTCTTC. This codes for CASSEAGPYVYNEQFF.

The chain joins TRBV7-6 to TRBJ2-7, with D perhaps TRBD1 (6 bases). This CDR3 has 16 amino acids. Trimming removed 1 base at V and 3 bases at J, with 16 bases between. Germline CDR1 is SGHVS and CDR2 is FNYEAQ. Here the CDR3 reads CASSLENSGHGYEQYF. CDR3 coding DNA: TGTGCCAGCAGCTTAGAAAATTCGGGACATGGCTACGAGCAGTACTTC.

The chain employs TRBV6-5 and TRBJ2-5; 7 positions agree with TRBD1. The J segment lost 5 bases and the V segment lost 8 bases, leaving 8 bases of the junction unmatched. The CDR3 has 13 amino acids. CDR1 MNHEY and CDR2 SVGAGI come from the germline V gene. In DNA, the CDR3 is TGTGCCAGCGGAACAGGGGTAGCGGAGACCCAGTACTTC. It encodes CASGTGVAETQYF.

The CDR3 DNA sequence: TGTGCCAGCAGTGGACAGGCTGGAAACACCATATATTTT. This translates into CASSGQAGNTIYF. The gene calls are TRBV2 and TRBJ1-3, with D possibly TRBD1 on 6 matching bases. This CDR3 has 13 amino acids. Per the germline V gene, CDR1 is SNHLY and CDR2 is FYNNEI. The V gene lost 4 bases and the J gene lost 2 bases, with 6 bases spanning the gap.

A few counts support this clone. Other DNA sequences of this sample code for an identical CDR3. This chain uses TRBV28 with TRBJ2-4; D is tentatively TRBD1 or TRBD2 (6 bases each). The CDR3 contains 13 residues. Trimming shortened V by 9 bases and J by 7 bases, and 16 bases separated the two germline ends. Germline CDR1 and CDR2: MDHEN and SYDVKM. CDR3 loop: CASSEGGQNIQYF. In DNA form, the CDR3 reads TGTGCCAGTTCGGAAGGGGGGCAGAACATTCAGTACTTC.

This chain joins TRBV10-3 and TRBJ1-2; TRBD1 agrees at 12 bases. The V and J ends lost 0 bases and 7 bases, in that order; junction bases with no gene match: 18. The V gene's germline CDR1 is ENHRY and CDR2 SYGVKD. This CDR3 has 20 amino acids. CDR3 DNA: TGTGCCATCAGTGAGTCGAGTAGCCTTTGGGACAGGGGGCTTTTTGGTGGCTACACCTTC. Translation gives CAISESSSLWDRGLFGGYTF.